This TCR beta chain emerged from a study of blood T cell repertoires in COVID-19. The age range of participants was about 18 to 95 years, with residence in more than 20 US areas. TCRdb keeps only in-frame clones here, not all; method: immunoSEQ multiplex PCR. The sample contains about 270,000 clones, approximately 90% of which appear only once. This CDR3 region has 14 residues. V lost 7 bases and J lost 6; bases outside the gene matches: 9. Germline CDR1 MDHEN, CDR2 SYDVKM. This sequence originates from a man in his forties who had been exposed to COVID-19. V and J are TRBV28 and TRBJ1-5; 7 bases match TRBD1. Sequenced: PBMCs or T cells enriched from blood (not recorded which). The CDR3, as DNA: TGTGCCAGCACCGATTCAGGGGGTGGTCAGCCCCAGCATTTT. Amino acids: CASTDSGGGQPQHF. Looking up the rest from reference TRBV28 and TRBJ1-5 gives the full variable domain: DVKVTQSSRYLVKRTGEKVFLECVQDMDHENMFWYRQDPGLGLRLIYFSYDVKMKEKGDIPEGYSVSREKKERFSLILESASTNQTSMYLCASTDSGGGQPQHFGDGTRLSIL.